These 7 T cell receptor beta chains were sequenced from one sample in a study of glioma-infiltrating T cells. Using RNA template, CDR3s of TCR alpha and beta were amplified with iRepertoire arm-PCR. TCRdb redid the calling of the multiplex PCR reads with MiXCR, one entry per CDR3 protein. The table has 150,000 to 200,000 distinct CDR3 sequences, 25% to 35% seen once; the top ten hold 20%. Specimen: glioma tissue, nonneoplastic brain tissue, or PBMCs (not recorded which). The receptors originated from a human donor with low-grade glioma or glioblastoma, undergoing nonglioma brain surgery, or in good health (not recorded which).

V is TRBV7-2 and J is TRBJ2-2; 13 nucleotides agree with TRBD2. V was clipped by 4 bases and J by 3 bases; unmatched bases: 2. CDR1 SGHTA and CDR2 FQGNSA come from the germline V gene. CDR3 length equals 16 residues. The CDR3 DNA is TGTGCCAGCAGCTGGACTAGCGGGAGAGACACCGGGGAGCTGTTTTTT. This encodes CASSWTSGRDTGELFF.

This clonotype was observed many times. The V gene is TRBV5-1, the J gene TRBJ1-1; no clear D gene. The CDR3 length is 15 residues. The ends were cut back, 0 bases at V and 2 bases at J, with 11 bases in the middle. Per the germline V gene, CDR1 is SGHRS and CDR2 is YFSETQ. The CDR3 loop reads CASSLEDTRNTEAFF. DNA of the CDR3: TGCGCCAGCAGCTTGGAAGACACCCGAAACACTGAAGCTTTCTTT.

In its sample, this clonotype was seen many times. The rearrangement links TRBV27 to TRBJ1-1, with a possible D match to TRBD1 (5 bases). The CDR3 has 15 residues. V shed 4 bases and J shed 3 bases, with 15 bases lying between them. Per germline, CDR1 MNHEY and CDR2 SMNVEV (reference sequence). CDR3 nucleotides: TGTGCCAGCAGTTACGCTCGGGGGTTCTACACTGAAGCTTTCTTT. It encodes CASSYARGFYTEAFF.

Regarding this clonotype: One junction end disagrees with the germline gene, perhaps due to a read error. V is TRBV19 and J is TRBJ1-2; D ambiguous. CDR1 LNHDA and CDR2 SQIVND come from the germline V gene (reference sequence). The CDR3 has 15 residues. Here the CDR3 reads CASTSSRVGSYVYTF. CDR3 nucleotides: TGTGCCAGTACTTCATCAAGGGTTGGGAGCTATGTCTACACCTTC.

The chain recombines TRBV20-1 with TRBJ2-5, with 10 positions matching TRBD2. The CDR3 spans 16 residues. CDR1 is DFQATT, CDR2 SNEGSKA, per germline (reference sequence). V gave up 2 bases and J gave up 4 bases; unmatched junction bases: 10. The CDR3: CSARPGLAGVRETQYF. The CDR3 bases are TGCAGTGCTAGACCGGGCCTAGCGGGAGTCAGAGAGACCCAGTACTTC.

The V and J genes are TRBV11-3 and TRBJ2-5, with D hard to call. The CDR3 is 17 amino acids. Trimming left V 1 base short and J 4 bases short, with 19 bases between. Looked up from germline, CDR1 is SGHNT and CDR2 is YENEEA. The CDR3 bases are TGTGCCAGCAGCTTAGGAACGGGTATGAAGCCTTCAGAGACCCAGTACTTC. Encoded protein: CASSLGTGMKPSETQYF.

This clonotype was seen at least ten times. The chain carries TRBV20-1 and TRBJ2-5; 10 bases agree with TRBD2. The CDR3 has 15 residues. The germline CDR1 and CDR2 sequences are DFQATT and SNEGSKA (reference sequence). Trimming removed 2 bases from V and 2 bases from J; junction bases left unmatched: 5. In DNA, the CDR3 is TGCAGTGCTAGACCCCTAGCGGGAGATCAAGAGACCCAGTACTTC. As protein: CSARPLAGDQETQYF.